This T cell receptor (beta chain) was sequenced in a study of read filtering for tumor transcriptome and immune sequencing. Study-wide points: About 82% of IR-seq clonotypes had a single read, yet these held about 3.6% of reads.

From 300 to 400 ng of RNA, a library with molecular barcoded alpha/delta and beta/gamma adaptors was made. TCRdb passed the reads through MiXCR, listing each CDR3 protein once. The repertoire includes around 44,000 distinct CDR3 sequences, around an eighth of them detected once, and 30% sits in the top ten. This clonotype has ten or more counts. Antigen specificity is unknown. V lost 3 bases and J lost 3, with 11 bases in between. CDR1 and CDR2 (germline): DFQATT, SNEGSKA (reference sequence). The CDR3 extends over 14 amino acids. The receptor was derived from a donor aged 40 or older with multiple myeloma. Specimen: a population of CD138-negative cells sorted from bone marrow. The V gene is TRBV20-1, the J gene TRBJ1-4; the D gene is possibly TRBD1 (5 bases). The CDR3 reads CSASGGGANEKLFF. The CDR3 nucleotides read TGCAGTGCTAGTGGGGGAGGAGCTAATGAAAAACTGTTTTTT.